A selection of T cell receptor beta chains follows, all from one sample in a study of CD8+ T cells in alopecia areata. Assay used: immunoSEQ multiplex PCR; TCRdb lists only in-frame clones, some missing. The table shows 100,000 to 150,000 clones, with 45% to 65% occurring only once. The sample was CD4+ T cells sorted from blood, taken at week 0. The receptors stem from a human donor with alopecia areata. The CDR3 runs from the conserved cysteine through the conserved F or W. Each record gives: J gene, clone size, D gene, V gene, CDR3 DNA, CDR3 protein. A D gene is named only where the DNA matches it firmly. Some rows have no size entry. The others give once, few or many, or a class for an expanded clone.

>TRBJ2-2|.|.|TRBV19
TGTGCCAGTAGTATCGGTGGCGGCGCCGGGGAGCTGTTTTTT
CASSIGGGAGELFF
>TRBJ2-1|.|.|TRBV4-3
TGCGCCAGCAGCCAAGCTTTTTCCTCAGCGAGTGCGGAGCAGTTCTTC
CASSQAFSSASAEQFF
>TRBJ2-2|.|TRBD2|TRBV4-3
TGCGCCAGCAGCCAGGATATACTAGCGGGGGGCTCTGTGGAGCTGTTTTTT
CASSQDILAGGSVELFF
>TRBJ2-5|.|.|TRBV7-9
TGTGCCAGCAGAAGGTCTAGTGGACAAGAGACCCAGTACTTC
CASRRSSGQETQYF
>TRBJ2-3|.|.|TRBV9
TGTGCCAGCAGCGTAGGTTTCAGGGATACGCAGTATTTT
CASSVGFRDTQYF
>TRBJ2-3|few|TRBD1|TRBV7-9
TGTGCCAGCAGTCGATCTGAAGGGGGCGGAGATACGCAGTATTTT
CASSRSEGGGDTQYF
>TRBJ2-7|.|TRBD2|TRBV4-1
TGCGCCAGCAGCCAAGCGTTACTAGCGAAGTACAACGAGCAGTACTTC
CASSQALLAKYNEQYF
>TRBJ2-4|.|.|TRBV5-4
TGTGCCAGCAGCTTGGATGTGGTGGACATTCAGTACTTC
CASSLDVVDIQYF
>TRBJ2-5|.|.|TRBV5-1
TGCGCCAGCAGCTTGGCCGCGGCGGTGGAGACCCAGTACTTC
CASSLAAAVETQYF
>TRBJ1-1|few|.|TRBV29-1
TGCAGCGTTGCTTCAGGGATCTGGCTGAACACTGAAGCTTTCTTT
CSVASGIWLNTEAFF
>TRBJ2-7|.|.|TRBV6-1
TGTGCCAGCAGACAGACATATAGCTCCTACGAGCAGTACTTC
CASRQTYSSYEQYF
>TRBJ1-2|.|.|TRBV5-1
TGCGCCAGCAGCACCCGGAGGGGGGCGGCTGGCTACACCTTC
CASSTRRGAAGYTF
>TRBJ2-3|.|.|TRBV2
TGTGCCAGCAGTGAAGTAGGGCGGGGGCGTAGCACAGATACGCAGTATTTT
CASSEVGRGRSTDTQYF
>TRBJ1-4|once|.|TRBV5-6
TGTGCCAGCAGCTTAGGAGGGGCTAGGCCTGAAAAACTGTTTTTT
CASSLGGARPEKLFF
>TRBJ2-3|few|.|TRBV11-2
TGTGCCAGCAGCTGGGGGACAGATACGCAGTATTTT
CASSWGTDTQYF
>TRBJ2-2|.|.|TRBV7-7
TGTGCCAGCAGCTCAGACAAGACCGGGGAGCTGTTTTTT
CASSSDKTGELFF
>TRBJ2-7|.|.|TRBV7-6
TGTGCCAGCAGCTCAGAAGCAGGTTTGCGACTCATCTACGAGCAGTACTTC
CASSSEAGLRLIYEQYF
>TRBJ2-5|.|.|TRBV6-5
TGTGCCAGCAGTTCGAGGGGAACCCATAAAGAGACCCAGTACTTC
CASSSRGTHKETQYF
>TRBJ2-3|few|.|TRBV5-6
TGTGCCAGCAGCCTGTCGGCGGTTTCAGATACGCAGTATTTT
CASSLSAVSDTQYF
>TRBJ2-1|.|.|TRBV7-3
TGTGCCAGCAGCCTCGGTTGGGACAATGAGCAGTTCTTC
CASSLGWDNEQFF
>TRBJ1-2|.|TRBD1|TRBV5-1
TGCGCCAGCAGCGTCAGCCCCCTGGACAGGGGGCTTGATGGCTACACCTTC
CASSVSPLDRGLDGYTF
>TRBJ2-5|.|TRBD2|TRBV6-6
TGTGCCAGCAGTTTCATCACGGGACTAGCGGCTGAGACCCAGTACTTC
CASSFITGLAAETQYF
>TRBJ2-7|.|TRBD1|TRBV18
TGTGCCAGCTCACGGTATGGGACAGGGGAGAACGAGCAGTACTTC
CASSRYGTGENEQYF
>TRBJ1-4|.|.|TRBV2
TGTGCCAGCAACCAGCCTATCGCCGCGCTTAATGAAAAACTGTTTTTT
CASNQPIAALNEKLFF
>TRBJ2-1|.|.|TRBV5-4
TGTGCCAGCAGTTTCCGGGACAAAGAAGGGAATGAGCAGTTCTTC
CASSFRDKEGNEQFF
>TRBJ1-2|.|.|TRBV28
TGTGCCAGCACCCTGGGGGGCATGGATGGCTACACCTTC
CASTLGGMDGYTF
>TRBJ2-5|.|.|TRBV5-1
TGCGCCAGCAGCTTGGGGGGGTCCCAAGAGACCCAGTACTTC
CASSLGGSQETQYF
>TRBJ2-7|few|TRBD2|TRBV28
TGTGCCAGCATAGCGGGAGGGTCCAATCAGTACGAGCAGTACTTC
CASIAGGSNQYEQYF
>TRBJ1-5|.|.|TRBV2
TGTGCCAGCAGTATGGGCGCGGGTCAGCCCCAGCATTTT
CASSMGAGQPQHF
>TRBJ1-4|few|.|TRBV10-3
TGTGCCATCAGTGAAGGGGAAAAACTGTTTTTT
CAISEGEKLFF
>TRBJ1-5|few|.|TRBV10-3
TGTGCCATCAGTGACAGGGAAGTGAGCAATCAGCCCCAGCATTTT
CAISDREVSNQPQHF
>TRBJ2-7|.|.|TRBV28
TGTGCCAGCAGTTTTCGGTTCGAGCAGTACTTC
CASSFRFEQYF